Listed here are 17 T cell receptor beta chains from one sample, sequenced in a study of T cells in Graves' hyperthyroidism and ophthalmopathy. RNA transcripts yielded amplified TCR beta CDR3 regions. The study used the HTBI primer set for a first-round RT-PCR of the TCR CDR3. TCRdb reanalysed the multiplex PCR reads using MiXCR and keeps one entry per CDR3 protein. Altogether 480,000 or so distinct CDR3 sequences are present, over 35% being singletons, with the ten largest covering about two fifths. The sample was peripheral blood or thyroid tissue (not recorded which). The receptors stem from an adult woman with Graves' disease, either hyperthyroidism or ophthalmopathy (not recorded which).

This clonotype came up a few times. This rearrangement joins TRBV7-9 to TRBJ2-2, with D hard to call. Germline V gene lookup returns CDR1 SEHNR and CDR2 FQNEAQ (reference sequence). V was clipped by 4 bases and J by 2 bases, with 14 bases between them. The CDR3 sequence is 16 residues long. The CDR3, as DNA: TGTGCCAGCAGCTCCGGGCCCCTCCTAAACACCGGGGAGCTGTTTTTT. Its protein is CASSSGPLLNTGELFF.

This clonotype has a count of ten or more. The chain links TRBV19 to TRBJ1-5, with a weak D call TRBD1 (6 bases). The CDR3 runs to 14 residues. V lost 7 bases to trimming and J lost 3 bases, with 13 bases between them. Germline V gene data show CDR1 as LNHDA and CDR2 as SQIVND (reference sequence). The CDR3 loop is CASTVGQINQPQHF. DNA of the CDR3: TGTGCCAGTACCGTCGGACAGATCAATCAGCCCCAGCATTTT.

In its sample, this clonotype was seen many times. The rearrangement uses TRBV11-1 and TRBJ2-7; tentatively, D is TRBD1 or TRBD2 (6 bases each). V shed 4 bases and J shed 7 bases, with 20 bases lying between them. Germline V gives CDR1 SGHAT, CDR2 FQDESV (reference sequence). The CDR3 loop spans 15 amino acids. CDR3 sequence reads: CASSSTGTLAFEQYF. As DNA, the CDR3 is TGTGCCAGCAGCTCTACCGGGACACTAGCTTTTGAGCAGTACTTC.

CDR3 coding DNA: TGTGCCAGCTGCCCCGGCGGGCGCGGGACCCAGTACTATGGCTACACCTTC. Its protein is CASCPGGRGTQYYGYTF. This chain uses TRBV5-8 with TRBJ1-2; D perhaps matches TRBD1 (5 bases). The CDR3 loop spans 17 amino acids. Germline assignment: CDR1 SGHTS and CDR2 YDEGEE. Trimming pared 7 bases from V and 3 bases from J, leaving 25 bases between.

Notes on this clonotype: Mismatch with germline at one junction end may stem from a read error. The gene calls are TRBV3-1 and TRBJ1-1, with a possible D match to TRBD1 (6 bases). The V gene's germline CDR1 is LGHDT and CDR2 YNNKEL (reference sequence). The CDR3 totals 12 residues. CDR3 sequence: CASRTGNTEASF. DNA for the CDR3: TGTGCCAGCAGAACAGGGAACACTGAAGCTTCCTTT.

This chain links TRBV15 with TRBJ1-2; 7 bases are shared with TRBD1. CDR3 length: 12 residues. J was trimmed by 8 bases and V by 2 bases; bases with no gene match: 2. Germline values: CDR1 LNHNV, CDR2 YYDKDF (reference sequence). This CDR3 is CATSRQGEGYTF. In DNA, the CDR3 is TGTGCCACCAGCAGACAGGGGGAGGGCTACACCTTC.

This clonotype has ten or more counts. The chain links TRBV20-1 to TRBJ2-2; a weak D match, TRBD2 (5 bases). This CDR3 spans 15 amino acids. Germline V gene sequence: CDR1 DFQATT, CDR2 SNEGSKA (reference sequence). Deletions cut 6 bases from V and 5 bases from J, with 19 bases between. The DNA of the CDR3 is TGCAGTGCCTTGCATCCGGGATCGGGAACCGGGGAGCTGTTTTTT. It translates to CSALHPGSGTGELFF.

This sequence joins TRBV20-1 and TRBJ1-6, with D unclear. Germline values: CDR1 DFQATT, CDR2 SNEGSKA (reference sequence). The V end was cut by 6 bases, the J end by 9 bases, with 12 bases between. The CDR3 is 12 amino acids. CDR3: CSAPEGGSPLHF. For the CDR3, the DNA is TGCAGTGCCCCAGAGGGAGGTTCACCCCTCCACTTT.

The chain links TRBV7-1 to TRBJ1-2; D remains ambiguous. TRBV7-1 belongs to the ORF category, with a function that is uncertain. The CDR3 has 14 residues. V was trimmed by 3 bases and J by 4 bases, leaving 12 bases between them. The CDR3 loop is CASSSPYRPYGYTF. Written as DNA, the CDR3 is TGTGCCAGCAGCTCTCCTTACCGACCCTATGGCTACACCTTC.

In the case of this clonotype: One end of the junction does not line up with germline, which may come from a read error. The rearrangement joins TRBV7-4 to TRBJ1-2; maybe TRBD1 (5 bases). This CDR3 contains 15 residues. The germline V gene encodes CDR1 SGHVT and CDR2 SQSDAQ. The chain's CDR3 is CASSLAGPTNYGHTF. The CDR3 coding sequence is TGTGCCAGCAGCTTGGCGGGGCCGACTAACTATGGCCACACCTTC.

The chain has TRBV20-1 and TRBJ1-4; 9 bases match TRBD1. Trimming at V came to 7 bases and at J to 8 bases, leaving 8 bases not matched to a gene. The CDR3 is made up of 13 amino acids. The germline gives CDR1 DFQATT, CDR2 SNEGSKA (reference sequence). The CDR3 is CSVGTGSEEKLFF. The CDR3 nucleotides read TGCAGTGTAGGGACAGGGTCTGAAGAAAAACTGTTTTTT.

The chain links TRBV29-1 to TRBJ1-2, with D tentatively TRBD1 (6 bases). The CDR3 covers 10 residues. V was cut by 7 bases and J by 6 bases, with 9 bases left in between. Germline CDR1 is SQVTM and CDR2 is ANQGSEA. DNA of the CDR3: TGCAGCGGAGGGGGGAATGGCTACACCTTC. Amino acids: CSGGGNGYTF.

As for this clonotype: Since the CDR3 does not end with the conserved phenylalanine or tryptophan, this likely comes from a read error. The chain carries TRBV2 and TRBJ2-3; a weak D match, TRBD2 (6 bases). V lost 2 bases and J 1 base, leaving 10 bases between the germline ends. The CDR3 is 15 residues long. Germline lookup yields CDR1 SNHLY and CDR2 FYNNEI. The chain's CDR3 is CASSETGGGTDTQYL. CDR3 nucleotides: TGTGCCAGCAGTGAAACAGGAGGGGGCACAGATACGCAGTATCTT.

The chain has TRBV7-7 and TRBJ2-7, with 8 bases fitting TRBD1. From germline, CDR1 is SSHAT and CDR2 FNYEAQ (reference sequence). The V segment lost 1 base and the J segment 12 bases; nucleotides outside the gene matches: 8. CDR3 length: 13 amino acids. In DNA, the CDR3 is TGTGCCAGCAGCTTAGATGGACAGGGAGACATGTACTTC. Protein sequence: CASSLDGQGDMYF.

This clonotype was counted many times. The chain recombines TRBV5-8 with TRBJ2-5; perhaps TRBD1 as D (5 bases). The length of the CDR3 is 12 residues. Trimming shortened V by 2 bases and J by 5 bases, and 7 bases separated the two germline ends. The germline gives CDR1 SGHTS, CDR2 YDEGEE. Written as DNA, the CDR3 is TGTGCCAGCAGCTTTGGGGCCGAGACCCAGTACTTC. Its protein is CASSFGAETQYF.

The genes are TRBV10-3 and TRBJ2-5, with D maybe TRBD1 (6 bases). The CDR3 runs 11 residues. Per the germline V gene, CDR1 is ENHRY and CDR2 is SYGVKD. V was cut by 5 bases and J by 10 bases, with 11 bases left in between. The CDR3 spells CAISPGQSQYF. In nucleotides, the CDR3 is TGTGCCATCAGTCCCGGACAGAGCCAGTACTTC.

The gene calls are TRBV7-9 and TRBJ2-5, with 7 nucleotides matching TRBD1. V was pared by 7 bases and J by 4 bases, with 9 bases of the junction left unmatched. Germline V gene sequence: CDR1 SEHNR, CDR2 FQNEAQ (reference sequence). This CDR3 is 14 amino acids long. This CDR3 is CASTDRVLRETQYF. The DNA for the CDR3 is TGTGCCAGCACCGACAGGGTTTTGAGAGAGACCCAGTACTTC.